This record covers a single TCR beta chain. This specimen belongs to a study of blood T cell repertoires in COVID-19. Background on the study: Acute-phase and convalescent COVID-19 samples originated in the United States, Italy and Spain. From T cells, B-cell-depleted T cells, or PBMCs came the material, which was cDNA or gDNA.

The authors' processing: Nucleated cell number was recorded as an estimate derived from reference gene primer amplification. Sequenced by immunoSEQ multiplex PCR; TCRdb stores in-frame clones only, minus some. V, J and clone size are taken as reported in that table, and D and trimming were inferred from the DNA itself. The data show 400,000 to 550,000 clones, 85% to 90% seen once. CDR1 SGDLS and CDR2 YYNGEE come from the germline V gene. V lost 7 bases to trimming and J lost 10 bases, with 12 bases between them. CDR3 length: 11 residues. The specimen was peripheral blood. The chain is built from TRBV9 and TRBJ2-1; D ambiguous. This TCR was sampled from a woman in her 30s with acute or convalescent COVID-19. The CDR3 region has the DNA TGTGCCAGCGGAGCTGAGATGGAGCAGTTCTTC. Translation: CASGAEMEQFF.